The 3 T cell receptor beta chains presented below share a single source sample, sequenced in a study of glioma-infiltrating T cells. TCR alpha and beta CDR3 regions were amplified from RNA using iRepertoire nested multiplex PCR. TCRdb re-derived calls from the multiplex PCR reads in MiXCR, one entry per CDR3 protein. In the table there are 3,500 to 4,000 distinct CDR3 sequences, roughly 90% of which are singletons. Material: glioma tissue, nonneoplastic brain tissue, or PBMCs (not recorded which). The source of these receptors is a human donor with low-grade glioma or glioblastoma, undergoing nonglioma brain surgery, or in good health (not recorded which).

In the case of this clonotype: The size of this beta chain means little, since it is a stray read in a library made for alpha chains. The J gene is TRBJ1-3, the V gene TRBV25-1; D remains unclear. V was shortened by 2 bases and J by 0 bases, with 8 bases between the two germline ends. CDR1 is MGHDK, CDR2 SYGVNS, per germline. The CDR3 consists of 15 residues. The CDR3 loop reads CASSEHGISGNTIYF. As DNA, the CDR3 is TGTGCCAGCAGTGAACATGGCATCTCTGGAAACACCATATATTTT.

Remarks on this clonotype: The library was prepared for alpha chains; this beta chain is a stray read, so its frequency means little. The V gene is TRBV3-1, the J gene TRBJ2-1; 9 positions agree with TRBD2. The CDR3 sequence is 14 residues long. Germline trimming cut 3 bases from V and 5 bases from J; bases unmatched to any gene: 2. Germline values: CDR1 LGHDT, CDR2 YNNKEL (reference sequence). CDR3 protein: CASSQRGGHNEQFF. DNA of the CDR3: TGTGCCAGCAGCCAGCGGGGGGGCCACAATGAGCAGTTCTTC.

Comment on this clonotype: Since it is a stray read in a library aimed at alpha chains, this beta chain has a size that is not meaningful. The chain carries TRBV27 and TRBJ2-3; D is unclear. The CDR3 spans 13 residues. Trimming cost V 1 base and J 8 bases, with 10 bases left between them. CDR1 MNHEY and CDR2 SMNVEV come from the germline V gene (reference sequence). In nucleotides, the CDR3 is TGTGCCAGCAGTTTATACGGGCCCACTACGCAGTATTTT. Residues: CASSLYGPTTQYF.